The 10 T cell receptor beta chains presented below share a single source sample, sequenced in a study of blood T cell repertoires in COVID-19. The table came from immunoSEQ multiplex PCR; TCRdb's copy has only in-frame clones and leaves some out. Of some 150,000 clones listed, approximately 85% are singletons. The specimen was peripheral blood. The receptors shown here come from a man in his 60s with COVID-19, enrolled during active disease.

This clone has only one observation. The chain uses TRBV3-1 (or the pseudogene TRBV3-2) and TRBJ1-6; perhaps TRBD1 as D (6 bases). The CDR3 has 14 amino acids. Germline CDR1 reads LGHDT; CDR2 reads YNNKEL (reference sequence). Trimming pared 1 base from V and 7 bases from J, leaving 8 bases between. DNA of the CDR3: TGTGCCAGCAGCCAAGGGACAGACAATTCACCCCTCCACTTT. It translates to CASSQGTDNSPLHF.

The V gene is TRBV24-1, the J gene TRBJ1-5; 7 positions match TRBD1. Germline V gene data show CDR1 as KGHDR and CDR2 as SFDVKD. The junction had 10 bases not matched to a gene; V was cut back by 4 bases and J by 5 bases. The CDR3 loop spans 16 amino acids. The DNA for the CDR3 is TGTGCCACCAGTGACCCCAGGACAGGCCAGGATCAGCCCCAGCATTTT. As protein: CATSDPRTGQDQPQHF.

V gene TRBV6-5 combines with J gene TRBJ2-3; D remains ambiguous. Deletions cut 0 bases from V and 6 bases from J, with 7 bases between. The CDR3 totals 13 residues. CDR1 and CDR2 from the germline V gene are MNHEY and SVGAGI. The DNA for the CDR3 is TGTGCCAGCAGTTACTCCTTTGCGGATACGCAGTATTTT. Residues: CASSYSFADTQYF.

In DNA form, the CDR3 reads TGTGCCACCAGCAGAGATCGGAGTCAGCCCCAGCATTTT. Amino acids: CATSRDRSQPQHF. V gene TRBV15 combines with J gene TRBJ1-5; D is undetermined. CDR1 and CDR2 (germline): LNHNV, YYDKDF (reference sequence). The V end was cut by 0 bases, the J end by 6 bases, with 6 bases between. The CDR3 sequence is 13 residues long.

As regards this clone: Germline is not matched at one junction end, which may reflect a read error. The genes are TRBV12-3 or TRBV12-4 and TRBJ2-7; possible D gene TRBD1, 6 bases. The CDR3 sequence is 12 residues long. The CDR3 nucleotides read TGTGCCAGCAGTTACAGCACAGGGTTTACGAACTTC. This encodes CASSYSTGFTNF.

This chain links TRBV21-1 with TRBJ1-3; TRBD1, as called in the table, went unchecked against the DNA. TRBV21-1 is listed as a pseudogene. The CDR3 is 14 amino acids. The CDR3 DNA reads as TGTGCCAGCACCGGGACACTCTCTGGAAACACCATATATTTT. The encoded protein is CASTGTLSGNTIYF.

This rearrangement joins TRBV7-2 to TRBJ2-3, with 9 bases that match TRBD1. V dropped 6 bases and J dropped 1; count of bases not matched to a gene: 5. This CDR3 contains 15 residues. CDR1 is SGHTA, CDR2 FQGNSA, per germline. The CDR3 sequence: CASRATGGRTDTQYF. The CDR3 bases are TGTGCCAGCAGAGCTACAGGGGGCCGCACAGATACGCAGTATTTT.

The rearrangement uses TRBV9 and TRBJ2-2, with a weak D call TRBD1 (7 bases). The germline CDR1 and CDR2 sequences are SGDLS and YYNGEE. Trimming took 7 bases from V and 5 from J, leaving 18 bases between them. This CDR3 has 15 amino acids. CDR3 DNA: TGTGCCAGCCACTACCTGGCAGGGGGGACCGGGGAGCTGTTTTTT. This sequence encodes CASHYLAGGTGELFF.

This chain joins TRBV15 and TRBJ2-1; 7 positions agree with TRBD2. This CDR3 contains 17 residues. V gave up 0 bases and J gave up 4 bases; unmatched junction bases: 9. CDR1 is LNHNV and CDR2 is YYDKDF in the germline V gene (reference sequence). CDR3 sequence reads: CATSRDATSDKYNEQFF. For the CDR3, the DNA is TGTGCCACCAGCAGAGATGCCACTAGCGATAAGTACAATGAGCAGTTCTTC.

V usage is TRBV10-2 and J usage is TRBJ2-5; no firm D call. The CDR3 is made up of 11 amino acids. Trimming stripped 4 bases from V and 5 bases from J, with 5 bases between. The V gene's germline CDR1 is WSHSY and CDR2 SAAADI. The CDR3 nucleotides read TGCGCCAGCAGTGGGCCGGAGACCCAGTACTTC. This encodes CASSGPETQYF.